The clone carrying this TCR beta chain was seen a handful of times. The V gene end was trimmed by 2 bases and the J gene end by 8 bases; junction bases not matched to a gene: 3. This CDR3 contains 14 residues. Germline V gives CDR1 SGHTA, CDR2 FQGTGA. The sample comes from a study of T-cell reconstitution after alpha-beta-depleted transplantation in children. Unique molecular identifiers were incorporated during preparation of the TCRbeta library. Each CDR3 protein gets one entry after TCRdb re-called the PCR reads with MiXCR. The sample has hundreds of thousands of distinct CDR3 sequences, under 15% seen once; the top ten hold around 0.8%.

The sequence derives from a girl aged 2 to 9 with congenital amegakaryocytic thrombocytopenia, due to receive a stem cell transplant. The chain is built from TRBV7-3 and TRBJ2-1; 10 bases match TRBD2. The sample consisted of PBMCs, taken before TCRalphabeta/CD19-depleted stem cell transplant. This CDR3 is CASSLASGRDEQFF. CDR3 coding DNA: TGTGCCAGCAGCTTAGCTAGCGGGAGAGATGAGCAGTTCTTC.